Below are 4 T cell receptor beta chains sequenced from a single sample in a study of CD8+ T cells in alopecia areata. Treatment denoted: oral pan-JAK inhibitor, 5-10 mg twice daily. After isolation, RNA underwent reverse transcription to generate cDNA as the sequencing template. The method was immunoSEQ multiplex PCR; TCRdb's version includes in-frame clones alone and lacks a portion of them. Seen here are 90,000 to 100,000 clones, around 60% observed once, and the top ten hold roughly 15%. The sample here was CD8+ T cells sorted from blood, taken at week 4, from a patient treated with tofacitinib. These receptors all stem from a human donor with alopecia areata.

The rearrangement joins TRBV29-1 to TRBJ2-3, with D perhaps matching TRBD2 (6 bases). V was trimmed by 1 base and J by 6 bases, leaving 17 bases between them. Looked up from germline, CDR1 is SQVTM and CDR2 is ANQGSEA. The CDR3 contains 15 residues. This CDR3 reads CSVEAGRYRGDTQYF. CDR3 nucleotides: TGCAGCGTTGAAGCGGGCCGTTACCGGGGGGATACGCAGTATTTT.

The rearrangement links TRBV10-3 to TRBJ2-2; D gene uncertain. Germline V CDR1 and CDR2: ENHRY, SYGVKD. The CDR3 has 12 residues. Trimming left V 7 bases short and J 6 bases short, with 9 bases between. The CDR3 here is CAIMRVAGELFF. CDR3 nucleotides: TGTGCCATCATGCGTGTCGCCGGGGAGCTGTTTTTT.

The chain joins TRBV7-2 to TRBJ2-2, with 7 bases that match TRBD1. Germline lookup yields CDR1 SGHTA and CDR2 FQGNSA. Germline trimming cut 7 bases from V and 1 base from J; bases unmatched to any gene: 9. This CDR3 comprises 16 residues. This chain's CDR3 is CASTYGPGGNTGELFF. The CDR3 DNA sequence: TGTGCCAGCACTTATGGGCCAGGGGGGAACACCGGGGAGCTGTTTTTT.

The CDR3 sequence is CASSLMGGLEYEQYF. As DNA, the CDR3 is TGTGCCAGCAGTTTAATGGGGGGGCTAGAATACGAGCAGTACTTC. This chain uses TRBV27 with TRBJ2-7; TRBD2 is a possible D gene (7 bases). Germline V gene sequence: CDR1 MNHEY, CDR2 SMNVEV (reference sequence). Trimming shortened V by 2 bases and J by 4 bases, and 15 bases separated the two germline ends. This CDR3 has 15 amino acids.